A single TCR beta chain is shown here with its context. This specimen includes other DNA sequences encoding the same CDR3. The sample originates from a study of blood T cell repertoires in COVID-19. Overall study context: T cells, B-cell-depleted T cells, or PBMCs supplied cDNA or gDNA.

The germline gives CDR1 MNHEY, CDR2 SMNVEV (reference sequence). The J segment lost 3 bases and the V segment lost 5 bases, leaving 1 base of the junction unmatched. The CDR3 runs to 13 residues. Some clones are missing from TCRdb's copy, which holds only in-frame ones; the method was immunoSEQ multiplex PCR. The sample has under 250,000 clones; approximately 80% are singletons. Sequencing was performed on peripheral blood. V and J are TRBV27 and TRBJ1-2; 9 bases match TRBD1. The sequence was obtained from a woman in her 70s with acute or convalescent COVID-19. CDR3 loop: CASSRDRDYGYTF. CDR3 DNA sequence: TGTGCCAGCAGTAGGGACAGGGACTATGGCTACACCTTC.